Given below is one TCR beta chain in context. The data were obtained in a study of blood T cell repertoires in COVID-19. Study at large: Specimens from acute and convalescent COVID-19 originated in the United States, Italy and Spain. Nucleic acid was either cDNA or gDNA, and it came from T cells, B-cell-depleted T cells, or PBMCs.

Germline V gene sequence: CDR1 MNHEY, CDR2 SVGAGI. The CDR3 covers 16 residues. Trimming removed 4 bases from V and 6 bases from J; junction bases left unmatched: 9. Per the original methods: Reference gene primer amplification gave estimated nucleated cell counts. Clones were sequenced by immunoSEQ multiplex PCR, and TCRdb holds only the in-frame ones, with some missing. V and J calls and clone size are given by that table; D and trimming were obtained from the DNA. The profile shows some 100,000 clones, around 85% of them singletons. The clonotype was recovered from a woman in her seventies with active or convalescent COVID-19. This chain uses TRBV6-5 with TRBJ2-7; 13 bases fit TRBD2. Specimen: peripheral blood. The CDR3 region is CASSSSTSGRGVEQYF. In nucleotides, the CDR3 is TGTGCCAGCAGTTCCTCAACTAGCGGGAGGGGGGTCGAGCAGTACTTC.